This TCR beta chain comes out of a study of post-analysis software for immune sequencing data. Trimming took 8 bases from V and 8 from J; bases not matched to a gene: 4. CDR3 size: 13 residues. The germline CDR1 and CDR2 sequences are ENHRY and SYGVKD. Findings and limits, study-wide: There was significantly lower normalized Chao1 diversity in multiple sclerosis patients than in controls. Several TRBV segments (TRBV5-6, TRBV5-1 and TRBV20-1 among them) occurred more frequently in patients than in controls.

The TCR beta cDNA libraries contained unique molecular identifiers. The authors obtained about 520,000 cDNA molecules from approximately 1 to 10 million T cells. One entry per CDR3 protein, called by TCRdb with MiXCR from the PCR reads. The sample yields roughly 800,000 distinct CDR3 sequences, about half seen once. This clonotype showed up just a few times. The target antigen is unknown. The sample comprised blood. The receptor comes from a girl aged 10 to 17 with multiple sclerosis. The chain combines TRBV10-3 with TRBJ2-1, with TRBD2 matching over 12 bases. The CDR3 region has the DNA TGTGCCATCGGACTAGCGGGATCGGATGAGCAGTTCTTC. Amino acids: CAIGLAGSDEQFF.